These 16 T cell receptor beta chains were sequenced from one sample in a study of regulatory T cells in long-lasting Graves disease. Time point here: newly diagnosed GD, antithyroid drugs for less than 3 months. Preparation of the TCR library used RNA extracted from PBMCs. Building the TCR beta libraries relied on iRepertoire HTBI primers, and CDR3 regions underwent Arm-PCR. Each CDR3 protein is one row after TCRdb ran MiXCR on the multiplex PCR reads. The data hold 450,000 to 650,000 distinct CDR3 sequences, with about 16% observed a single time. This sample also belongs to another study, concerning T cells in Graves' hyperthyroidism and ophthalmopathy.

Sequencing used peripheral blood mononuclear cells (PBMCs), obtained at new diagnosis, from a patient treated with antithyroid drugs. These receptors originate from a woman aged 35 to 60 with Graves disease.

There are many counts of this clonotype. This sequence joins TRBV6-5 and TRBJ1-4, with D possibly matching TRBD1 (5 bases). Germline-derived CDR1 and CDR2 are MNHEY and SVGAGI. The CDR3 sequence is 17 residues long. Trimming removed 2 bases from V and 12 bases from J, with 25 bases in between. As DNA, the CDR3 is TGTGCCAGCAGTTACGTACCTCCCCGGACATCGCTGGGGGAACTGTTTTTT. It encodes CASSYVPPRTSLGELFF.

This clonotype was picked up many times. J is TRBJ1-5 and V is TRBV2, with D maybe TRBD1 (5 bases). Germline V CDR1 and CDR2: SNHLY, FYNNEI. Between the trimmed V and J ends, which lost 8 bases and 1 base, there was a span of 15 bases. The CDR3 has 15 amino acids. The CDR3 loop reads CASQARGLSNQPQHF. DNA of the CDR3: TGTGCCAGCCAGGCGAGGGGATTGAGCAATCAGCCCCAGCATTTT.

This clonotype has only a few counts. V and J are TRBV14 and TRBJ2-1; D is unclear. The CDR3 has 14 amino acids. V shed 1 base and J shed 8 bases, with 12 bases lying between them. Germline assignment: CDR1 SGHDN and CDR2 FVKESK. The CDR3 DNA sequence: TGTGCCAGCAGCCAAGGGGTTTACTTAGATGAGCAGTTCTTC. Residues: CASSQGVYLDEQFF.

There are many counts of this clonotype. The CDR3 reads CASSEDPGVYNEQFF. The CDR3 DNA sequence: TGTGCCAGCAGTGAAGACCCCGGGGTATACAATGAGCAGTTCTTC. The genes are TRBV12-3 or TRBV12-4 and TRBJ2-1, with a tentative D call TRBD2 (5 bases). V lost 5 bases and J lost 4, with 15 bases in between. CDR3 size: 15 residues.

In this sample, this clonotype turned up a few times. J is TRBJ2-1 and V is TRBV5-1; 9 positions match TRBD2. V trimming: 4 bases; J trimming: 10 bases; junction bases outside the gene matches: 9. Germline lookup yields CDR1 SGHRS and CDR2 YFSETQ. This CDR3 is built from 14 residues. The CDR3: CASSPRSGGREQFF. The CDR3 DNA follows: TGCGCCAGCAGCCCACGTAGCGGGGGCCGGGAGCAGTTCTTC.

A note on this clonotype: With a much larger clone just one base away, this may be a read error. The chain couples TRBV19 to TRBJ2-2, with no clear D. V lost 9 bases and J 2 bases, leaving 4 bases between the germline ends. CDR1 is LNHDA, CDR2 SQIVND, per germline (reference sequence). The CDR3 extends over 11 amino acids. CDR3: CASKNTGELFF. Written as DNA, the CDR3 is TGTGCCAGCAAAAACACCGGGGAGCTGTTTTTT.

The sample holds many counts of this clonotype. The chain links TRBV2 to TRBJ1-2; D is uncertain. V lost 4 bases and J lost 0, with 6 bases in between. This CDR3 has 13 residues. Germline lookup yields CDR1 SNHLY and CDR2 FYNNEI. CDR3 amino acids: CASSVFPNYGYTF. The CDR3 DNA reads as TGTGCCAGCAGTGTGTTCCCTAACTATGGCTACACCTTC. Drawing the rest from reference TRBV2 and TRBJ1-2, the complete variable domain is EPEVTQTPSHQVTQMGQEVILRCVPISNHLYFYWYRQILGQKVEFLVSFYNNEISEKSEIFDDQFSVERPDGSNFTLKIRSTKLEDSAMYFCASSVFPNYGYTFGSGTRLTVV.

The chain recombines TRBV19 with TRBJ2-1; 13 nucleotides line up with TRBD2. V lost 6 bases to trimming and J lost 10 bases; unmatched junction nucleotides: 9. The CDR3 length is 15 residues. Germline V gene sequence: CDR1 LNHDA, CDR2 SQIVND (reference sequence). CDR3 DNA: TGTGCCAGTAGCCTGACTAGCGGGGGGTTGGGGGAGCAGTTCTTC. Its protein product is CASSLTSGGLGEQFF.

The CDR3 DNA is TGTGCCTTAGGGGGACTCTCCTACAATGAGCAGTTCTTC. Translated, it gives CALGGLSYNEQFF. The chain couples TRBV10-3 to TRBJ2-1, with D perhaps given as TRBD1 or TRBD2 (6 bases each). With 11 bases removed from V and 0 bases from J, the gap between germline ends came to 11 bases. This CDR3 is built from 13 residues. CDR1 and CDR2 from the germline V gene are ENHRY and SYGVKD.

This clonotype showed up many times. The chain is built from TRBV12-3 or TRBV12-4 and TRBJ1-1; tentative D call: TRBD1 (5 bases). The V end lost 4 bases, the J end lost 5 bases, and 11 bases lay between the germline ends. The length of the CDR3 is 13 residues. DNA for the CDR3: TGTGCCAGCAGTTCCCCGGGGGATACTGAAGCTTTCTTT. This encodes CASSSPGDTEAFF.

This clonotype was counted only a few times. The chain links TRBV5-1 to TRBJ2-6, with D perhaps TRBD1 (6 bases). Germline V gives CDR1 SGHRS, CDR2 YFSETQ. The CDR3 is 18 residues long. The V gene lost 4 bases and the J gene lost 0 bases, with 17 bases spanning the gap. As DNA, the CDR3 is TGCGCCAGCAGCCATATCGGACAGTCCTACTCTGGGGCCAACGTCCTGACTTTC. Its protein is CASSHIGQSYSGANVLTF.

At least ten counts were recorded for this clonotype. This chain links TRBV7-3 with TRBJ2-1; no firm D call. Between the trimmed V and J ends, which lost 5 bases and 6 bases, there was a span of 11 bases. This CDR3 region has 13 residues. Germline V gene lookup returns CDR1 SGHTA and CDR2 FQGTGA. CDR3 nucleotide sequence: TGTGCCAGCAGCCGTGATAGCCCCAATGAGCAGTTCTTC. This translates into CASSRDSPNEQFF.

This clonotype has ten or more counts. The chain is built from TRBV20-1 and TRBJ2-7, with D possibly TRBD1 on 7 matching bases. The CDR3 is 14 amino acids. The germline V and J ends were trimmed by 0 bases and 2 bases, with 11 bases remaining between them. Germline assignment: CDR1 DFQATT and CDR2 SNEGSKA (reference sequence). The CDR3: CSARDAGGPYEQYF. CDR3 in DNA: TGCAGTGCTAGAGATGCAGGGGGGCCCTACGAGCAGTACTTC.

This clonotype was seen many times. The genes are TRBV12-3 or TRBV12-4 and TRBJ2-3; unclear D gene. Deletions cut 4 bases from V and 4 bases from J, with 15 bases between. The CDR3 has 15 residues. CDR3 protein: CASSYSFSRADTQYF. Written as DNA, the CDR3 is TGTGCCAGCAGTTACTCTTTTTCTAGGGCAGATACGCAGTATTTT.

Many counts were recorded for this clonotype. The chain employs TRBV30 and TRBJ1-2; D possibly corresponds to TRBD1 (5 bases). The germline V gene encodes CDR1 GTSNPN and CDR2 SVGIG (reference sequence). V dropped 5 bases and J dropped 5 bases, with 12 bases sitting between them. This CDR3 spans 12 amino acids. This CDR3 reads CAWGGTAYGYTF. The DNA of the CDR3 is TGTGCCTGGGGCGGGACGGCATATGGCTACACCTTC. The full variable domain, rest sourced from reference TRBV30 and TRBJ1-2, is SQTIHQWPATLVQPVGSPLSLECTVEGTSNPNLYWYRQAAGRGLQLLFYSVGIGQISSEVPQNLSASRPQDRQFILSSKKLLLSDSGFYLCAWGGTAYGYTFGSGTRLTVV.

This clonotype was seen many times. The DNA for the CDR3 is TGCAGTGCTAGAGATCGGGCCTCGCACTTGGTGTATGGCTACACCTTC. The encoded protein is CSARDRASHLVYGYTF. V usage is TRBV20-1 and J usage is TRBJ1-2, with D hard to call. The length of the CDR3 is 16 residues. V lost 0 bases and J lost 5, with 19 bases in between. In germline, CDR1 is DFQATT, CDR2 SNEGSKA (reference sequence).